This entry is about one T cell receptor beta chain. Repertoires were generated with immunoSEQ multiplex PCR, while TCRdb's copy carries only in-frame clones and drops some. Here the sample spans around 84,000 clones, more than 70% being singletons. The source of the sample is a study of T cell responses to AZD1222 COVID-19 vaccine. Germline CDR1 reads LNHDA; CDR2 reads SQIVND (reference sequence). This CDR3 is 16 amino acids long. Trimming took off 6 bases at V and 8 bases at J, with 23 bases between the two ends. The V call is TRBV19, the J call TRBJ1-5; D is ambiguous. The clonotype originates from an adult in good health. Sequencing was performed on peripheral blood, taken on day 0 of AZD1222 vaccination. CDR3 in DNA: TGTGCCAGTAGGAAAAACTCCGGTCCCTCATATGAGCCCCAGCATTTT. As protein: CASRKNSGPSYEPQHF.